These T cell receptor beta chains were read from a single sample in a study of CD4 T cells in relation to SARS-CoV-2 and coronaviruses. Produced via immunoSEQ multiplex PCR; TCRdb's table is partial and in-frame only. This sample has nearly 70,000 clones; roughly 93% occur once, and the top ten carry about 0.23%. The source material was naive CD4+ T cells from PBMCs. These receptors were obtained from a human donor in good health. Both conserved end residues are part of each CDR3. Fields, in order: CDR3 length, V gene, J gene, D gene, CDR3 protein. D genes are given only for firm matches.

>13|TRBV30|TRBJ2-5|-
CAWSVGTRETQYF
>13|TRBV28|TRBJ2-7|-
CASSLSSSYEQYF
>15|TRBV9|TRBJ1-1|-
CASSGDVIGYTEAFF
>16|TRBV11-3|TRBJ2-1|TRBD1
CASSLGTGGEYNEQFF
>14|TRBV29-1|TRBJ1-3|-
CSVSRAYSGNTIYF
>16|TRBV28|TRBJ1-4|-
CASRGRSGATNEKLFF
>14|TRBV7-3|TRBJ2-1|TRBD2
CASSLTSGSDEQFF
>13|TRBV13|TRBJ1-2|-
CASSARDGYGYTF
>14|TRBV6-1|TRBJ1-1|-
CASSDYRVDTEAFF
>14|TRBV14|TRBJ2-7|-
CASSQGGGVPEQYF
>13|TRBV7-2|TRBJ2-7|TRBD2
CASSFTSANEQYF
>14|TRBV5-4|TRBJ1-4|-
CASTLGGTNEKLFF
>20|TRBV7-6|TRBJ1-6|TRBD1
CASSLAARDRVSSYNSPLHF
>13|TRBV29-1|TRBJ1-2|TRBD1
CSVTDRPDYGYTF
>14|TRBV6-6|TRBJ1-2|-
CASSYLGANYGYTF
>16|TRBV7-6|TRBJ2-7|TRBD2
CASSNSGTSGSFEQYF
>16|TRBV10-3|TRBJ2-1|-
CAISESQGTRYNEQFF
>15|TRBV19|TRBJ1-6|TRBD1
CATRQGSVRDSPLHF
>15|TRBV5-1|TRBJ2-7|TRBD2
CASSSGASGGNEQYF
>15|TRBV19|TRBJ1-5|TRBD1
CASRPDYRGYQPQHF
>13|TRBV5-1|TRBJ2-7|TRBD2
CATRTSPSHEQYF
>16|TRBV5-1|TRBJ1-3|-
CASSLTAQFSGNTIYF
>16|TRBV6-2/TRBV6-3|TRBJ1-2|TRBD1
CASSREDRRPVYGYTF
>15|TRBV10-3|TRBJ2-7|TRBD1
CAISEYGQAGYEQYF
>19|TRBV19|TRBJ1-3|-
CASSIFGSGTRYRRNTIYF
>13|TRBV5-1|TRBJ2-3|-
CASSSTSTDTQYF
>15|TRBV18|TRBJ1-6|TRBD1
CASSAEGAGNSPLHF
>14|TRBV30|TRBJ1-1|-
CAWSSLHLGTEAFF
>16|TRBV9|TRBJ1-1|-
CASSVGLGRGGTEAFF
>15|TRBV24-1|TRBJ2-4|-
CATSDAGEGADIQYF
>12|TRBV6-5|TRBJ1-5|-
CASGQYNQPQHF
>14|TRBV5-4|TRBJ2-5|TRBD2
CASRPSGGRETQYF
>14|TRBV5-6|TRBJ2-7|TRBD2
CASSKGLAGDEQYF
>14|TRBV2|TRBJ2-5|-
CASSEGSIMETQYF
>14|TRBV28|TRBJ1-6|-
CASKPHLNNSPLHF
>15|TRBV7-7|TRBJ2-2|-
CASSPIRVNTGELFF
>11|TRBV20-1|TRBJ1-1|-
CSAPWATEAFF
>17|TRBV7-8|TRBJ2-2|-
CASSHPPGLRGTGELFF
>15|TRBV18|TRBJ2-3|-
CASSPRGSSTDTQYF
>15|TRBV9|TRBJ1-1|-
CASKKGGAGNTEAFF
>13|TRBV2|TRBJ1-5|TRBD1
CASSGQGDQPQHF
>17|TRBV2|TRBJ1-2|TRBD1
CASSDLGTGDVGYGYTF
>15|TRBV27|TRBJ2-2|TRBD1
CASSNRGRNTGELFF
>14|TRBV30|TRBJ1-2|-
CAWSVSRVEYGYTF
>14|TRBV4-3|TRBJ2-5|-
CASSQIRNRGERYF
>15|TRBV2|TRBJ1-1|TRBD1
CASSDQGEMNTEAFF